This TCR beta chain was identified during a study of early T cells in non-severe SARS-CoV-2 infection. Looking at the study overall: Unsorted whole blood bulk RNA was sequenced, with unpaired chains. Findings of the study overall: Private and CD4 specificities were missed by VDJdb matching, which favored anti-spike CD8 responses.

In its sample, this clonotype was seen a few times. Its antigen is unknown. The V gene lost 10 bases and the J gene lost 2 bases, with 17 bases spanning the gap. The CDR3 is made up of 14 amino acids. Germline CDR1 LNHDA, CDR2 SQIVND (reference sequence). Each single cDNA molecule received a unique molecular identifier. TCRdb recomputed calls from the 5' RACE reads with MiXCR, one row per CDR3 protein. Seen here are 65,000 to 95,000 distinct CDR3 sequences, approximately 5% observed once, and the top ten hold approximately 7.4%. Sequences were derived from whole blood, sampled at baseline. The rearrangement links TRBV19 to TRBJ2-5; weak D call: TRBD1 (6 bases). The clonotype was recovered from an adult who was a healthcare worker with PCR-confirmed SARS-CoV-2 infection or an uninfected control (not recorded which). DNA for the CDR3: TGTGCCACCGCTTCGACAGGAGGTCAAGAGACCCAGTACTTC. This codes for CATASTGGQETQYF.